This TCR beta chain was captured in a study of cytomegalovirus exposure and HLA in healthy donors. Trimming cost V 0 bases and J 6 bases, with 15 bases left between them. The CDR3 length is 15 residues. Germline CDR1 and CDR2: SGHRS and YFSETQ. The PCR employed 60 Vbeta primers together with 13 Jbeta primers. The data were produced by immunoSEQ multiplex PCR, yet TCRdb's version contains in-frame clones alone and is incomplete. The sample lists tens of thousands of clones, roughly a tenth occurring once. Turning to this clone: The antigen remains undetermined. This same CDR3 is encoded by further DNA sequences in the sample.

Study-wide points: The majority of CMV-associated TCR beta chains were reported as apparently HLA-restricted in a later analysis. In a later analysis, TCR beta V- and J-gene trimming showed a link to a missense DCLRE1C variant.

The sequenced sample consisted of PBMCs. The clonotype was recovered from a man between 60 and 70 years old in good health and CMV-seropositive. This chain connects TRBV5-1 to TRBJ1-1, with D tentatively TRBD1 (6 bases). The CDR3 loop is CASSLGGLGRAEAFF. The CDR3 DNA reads TGCGCCAGCAGCTTGGGGGGGCTAGGAAGGGCTGAAGCTTTCTTT.